Listed below are T cell receptor beta chains from one sample, sequenced in a study of T cell responses to AZD1222 COVID-19 vaccine. Profiling relied on immunoSEQ multiplex PCR, and the TCRdb table lists in-frame clones only, not all of them. Of approximately 150,000 clones in the sample, about 92% were seen once. Source: peripheral blood, taken 28 days after the second AZD1222 dose. The receptors come from an adult who received the AZD1222 COVID-19 vaccine. The CDR3 runs from the conserved cysteine through the conserved F or W. The D gene is left open where the match is weak. Clone size, where shown, is once, few, many, or a class for clones that have expanded.

>TRBJ2-1|TRBV7-9|TRBD2|.
TGTGCCAGCAGCTTAGTAGCGGGAGGGCCGGGAAATGAGCAGTTCTTC
CASSLVAGGPGNEQFF
>TRBJ1-2|TRBV3-1/TRBV3-2|.|.
TGTGCCAGCAGCCACCAAAGGTGGATCCCGGGGGGCTACACCTTC
CASSHQRWIPGGYTF
>TRBJ1-2|TRBV12-3/TRBV12-4|.|.
TGTGCCAGCAGTTTAGGGAATGGCTACACCTTC
CASSLGNGYTF
>TRBJ2-5|TRBV9|.|.
TGTGCCAGCAGCTCGAGACCCGGGGGAAGGGAGACCCAGTACTTC
CASSSRPGGRETQYF
>TRBJ2-7|TRBV7-8|.|.
TGTGCCAGCAGCCCCACCAGGGTCGAACTCTACGAGCAGTACTTC
CASSPTRVELYEQYF
>TRBJ2-7|TRBV7-9|TRBD2|.
TGTGCCAGCAGCTTTTGGGTTAGCGGGGCCTCCTACGAGCAGTACTTC
CASSFWVSGASYEQYF
>TRBJ1-3|TRBV19|.|.
TGTGCCAGTAGGACCCGGAATCCTGGAAACACCATATATTTT
CASRTRNPGNTIYF
>TRBJ2-7|TRBV3-1/TRBV3-2|.|.
TGTGCCAGCAGCCAAGCGGGGAGAGGCCCCCGGGACGAGCAGTACTTC
CASSQAGRGPRDEQYF
>TRBJ1-5|TRBV6-2/TRBV6-3|.|once
TGTGCCAGCAGTTATGAGCGGCACAAGCTAGTTTCGAGCAATCAGCCCCAGCATTTT
CASSYERHKLVSSNQPQHF
>TRBJ2-1|TRBV29-1|TRBD2|.
TGCAGCGTTGATGCGGGAGGGCCGATCAATGAGCAGTTCTTC
CSVDAGGPINEQFF
>TRBJ1-2|TRBV9|.|.
TGTGCCAGCAGCGTAGAGGGGATGGGCTATGGCTACACCTTC
CASSVEGMGYGYTF
>TRBJ1-1|TRBV20-1|.|.
TGCAGTGCTAGACCGCGGGGGTCCGCTTTCTTT
CSARPRGSAFF
>TRBJ2-5|TRBV5-1|TRBD1|.
TGCGCCAGCAGCTCTATACGGACAGGGGAGATATTGGAGACCCAGTACTTC
CASSSIRTGEILETQYF
>TRBJ2-5|TRBV24-1|.|.
TGTGCCACCAGTGATTTTCAGGACAGGACCCAGTACTTC
CATSDFQDRTQYF
>TRBJ1-1|TRBV4-1|.|.
TGCGCCAGCAGCCAAAACCAGGCCCGGGGAAATACTGAAGCTTTCTTT
CASSQNQARGNTEAFF
>TRBJ2-5|TRBV28|TRBD1|.
TGTGCCAGCAGTTTAGTAGGGGGCCAAGAGCGAGAGACCCAGTACTTC
CASSLVGGQERETQYF
>TRBJ2-1|TRBV27|TRBD2|.
TGTGCCAGCGGTTTATCGCCGGGACTAGCGGGCTCCTACAATGAGCAGTTCTTC
CASGLSPGLAGSYNEQFF
>TRBJ1-4|TRBV6-2/TRBV6-3|.|.
TGTGCCAGCAGCCCCGACGTGGGAGCAACTAATGAAAAACTGTTTTTT
CASSPDVGATNEKLFF
>TRBJ2-7|TRBV15|.|.
TGTGCCACCAGCAGAGAATCCTTCCACGAGCAGTACTTC
CATSRESFHEQYF
>TRBJ2-3|TRBV27|TRBD2|.
TGTGCCAGCAGTTTACTCGAAGGGGTTCGGGCGGGAGTTGGGTCAGATACGCAGTATTTT
CASSLLEGVRAGVGSDTQYF
>TRBJ2-1|TRBV7-8|.|once
TGTGCCAGCAGCGGAAATGAGCAGTTCTTC
CASSGNEQFF
>TRBJ1-2|TRBV3-1/TRBV3-2|.|.
TGTGCCAGCAGCCAAGGGGCGGGGACCATCTATGGCTACACCTTC
CASSQGAGTIYGYTF
>TRBJ2-1|TRBV9|.|.
TGTGCCAGCAGCGTAACGGACAATGAGCAGTTCTTC
CASSVTDNEQFF
>TRBJ2-7|TRBV30|.|.
TGTGCCTGGAGTGTAAACGAGCAGTACTTC
CAWSVNEQYF
>TRBJ2-7|TRBV10-3|TRBD2|.
TGTGCCATCAGCGTGGGACTAGCGGGCCTAGGGTACGAGCAGTACTTC
CAISVGLAGLGYEQYF
>TRBJ2-3|TRBV5-6|.|.
TGTGCCAGCAGCGGAGGCACAGATACGCAGTATTTT
CASSGGTDTQYF
>TRBJ1-3|TRBV4-1|.|.
TGCGCCAGCAGCCAAGATCGGGCCTCCGGAAACACCATATATTTT
CASSQDRASGNTIYF
>TRBJ2-1|TRBV28|.|once
TGTGCCAGCAGTTTAAGGGGGGCCGGATCCTACAATGAGCAGTTCTTC
CASSLRGAGSYNEQFF
>TRBJ2-1|TRBV30|TRBD2|.
TGTGCCCTGGAGTCTAGCGGGAGCTACAATGAGCAGTTCTTC
CALESSGSYNEQFF
>TRBJ1-5|TRBV7-2|.|few
TGTGCCAGCAGCTTAGACCTTCCCCAGCCCCAGCATTTT
CASSLDLPQPQHF
>TRBJ2-1|TRBV7-2|TRBD1|.
TGTGCCAGCAGCTTAATGTTAGGGGGCAGGGGATCGAGCAATGAGCAGTTCTTC
CASSLMLGGRGSSNEQFF
>TRBJ1-5|TRBV18|.|once
TGTGCCAGCTCACCAGGGCAGGGAAGTAGCAATCAGCCCCAGCATTTT
CASSPGQGSSNQPQHF
>TRBJ2-7|TRBV5-1|TRBD1|.
TGCGCCAGCAGCTTCGGACAGGTGGGGTTCTACGAGCAGTACTTC
CASSFGQVGFYEQYF
>TRBJ1-4|TRBV11-3|.|.
TGTGCCAGCAGCTTAATCAACTTGACCGTACCGGGCGAATGGGAAAAACTGTTTTTT
CASSLINLTVPGEWEKLFF
>TRBJ2-6|TRBV19|.|.
TGTGCCAGTAGTCCTCGTACCTCCGGGGCCAACGTCCTGACTTTC
CASSPRTSGANVLTF
>TRBJ1-1|TRBV6-5|TRBD1|.
TGTGCCAGCATCTCACCAGGGGGCGTCACTGAAGCTTTCTTT
CASISPGGVTEAFF
>TRBJ1-1|TRBV6-5|.|.
TGTGCCAGCAGTTACTCGAGGCAAAACACTGAAGCTTTCTTT
CASSYSRQNTEAFF
>TRBJ2-7|TRBV5-1|TRBD1|.
TGCGCCAGCAGCTCCGGCCAGGGGGCAGACGAGCAGTACTTC
CASSSGQGADEQYF
>TRBJ1-5|TRBV7-2|.|.
TGTGCCAGCAGCTTTATCGAGGGAAATCAGCCCCAGCATTTT
CASSFIEGNQPQHF
>TRBJ1-2|TRBV7-9|TRBD1|.
TGTGCCAGCAGCATGACAGGGGGGTATGGCTACACCTTC
CASSMTGGYGYTF
>TRBJ2-5|TRBV10-1|.|.
TGCGCCAGCAGTGAGTCCAGGGCGCAAGAGACCCAGTACTTC
CASSESRAQETQYF
>TRBJ1-2|TRBV28|.|few
TGTGCCAGCAGTTTATCCTCAGTTGGCTACACCTTC
CASSLSSVGYTF
>TRBJ2-1|TRBV6-5|.|.
TGTGCCAGCAGTTCCCGGGGATACAATGAGCAGTTCTTC
CASSSRGYNEQFF
>TRBJ2-5|TRBV28|TRBD1|.
TGTGCCAGCAGTTTAGTTTTTGGACAGGGGGCCGAAGAGACCCAGTACTTC
CASSLVFGQGAEETQYF
>TRBJ1-2|TRBV10-2|.|.
TGCGCCAGCAGTCCAGGGACTCCGAGCTATGGCTACACCTTC
CASSPGTPSYGYTF
>TRBJ2-1|TRBV20-1|.|.
TGCAGTGTCCCGCGGGGAAAAGAGCAGTTCTTC
CSVPRGKEQFF
>TRBJ1-5|TRBV9|TRBD1|.
TGTGCCAGCAGCACAGGGACAGACGCAGGGCAGCCCCAGCATTTT
CASSTGTDAGQPQHF
>TRBJ1-2|TRBV13|.|.
TGTGCCAGCAGCCCCTCTGGGAACTATGGCTACACCTTC
CASSPSGNYGYTF
>TRBJ1-5|TRBV4-2|TRBD1|.
TGTGCCAGCAGCCAAGGGGCGGGACAGGGCATCAATCAGCCCCAGCATTTT
CASSQGAGQGINQPQHF
>TRBJ2-2|TRBV6-4|TRBD2|.
TGTGCCAGCAGTGAGACTAGCGGGAGGGACATCGGGGAGCTGTTTTTT
CASSETSGRDIGELFF
>TRBJ2-1|TRBV7-9|TRBD1|.
TGTGCCGGAACTTGGGGGACAGGCTACAATGAGCAGTTCTTC
CAGTWGTGYNEQFF
>TRBJ1-5|TRBV13|TRBD1|.
TGTGCCAGGCTAGGGACAGGGTACCATCAGCCCCAGCATTTT
CARLGTGYHQPQHF
>TRBJ1-1|TRBV15|.|.
TGTGCCACCAGCAGAGCCTTTTCGGGGACGGGAGAAGCTTTCTTT
CATSRAFSGTGEAFF
>TRBJ2-6|TRBV7-3|TRBD1|.
TGTGCCAGCAGCTCAAGACAGGGGGCCGGGGCCAACGTCCTGACTTTC
CASSSRQGAGANVLTF
>TRBJ2-1|TRBV11-2|.|.
TGTGCCAGCAGCTTTATCAATGAGCAGTTCTTC
CASSFINEQFF